The T cell receptor (beta chain) under discussion was sequenced for a study of blood T cell repertoires in COVID-19. In the study overall: Material from acute and convalescent COVID-19 was sourced from the United States, Italy and Spain. PBMCs, B-cell-depleted T cells, or T cells were the source of the cDNA or gDNA that made up the material.

How the authors handled the data: Estimation of nucleated cell counts relied on the amplification of reference gene primers. The table came from immunoSEQ multiplex PCR; TCRdb's copy has only in-frame clones and leaves some out. V and J calls and clone size are given by that table; D and trimming were obtained from the DNA. The profile shows some 160,000 clones, 80% to 90% of them singletons. In Seattle, patients joined the study during active infection and were tracked longitudinally. Germline CDR1 is MNHEY and CDR2 is SVGAGI. This CDR3 spans 14 amino acids. With V trimmed by 1 base and J by 7 bases, 4 bases remained unmatched.

The clonotype originates from a woman older than 75 with COVID-19, enrolled during active disease. This chain connects TRBV6-5 to TRBJ1-2; 9 bases match TRBD1. The sample was peripheral blood. The CDR3 DNA reads TGTGCCAGCAGTTACTGGGACAGGGTTGGTGGCTACACCTTC. This encodes CASSYWDRVGGYTF.